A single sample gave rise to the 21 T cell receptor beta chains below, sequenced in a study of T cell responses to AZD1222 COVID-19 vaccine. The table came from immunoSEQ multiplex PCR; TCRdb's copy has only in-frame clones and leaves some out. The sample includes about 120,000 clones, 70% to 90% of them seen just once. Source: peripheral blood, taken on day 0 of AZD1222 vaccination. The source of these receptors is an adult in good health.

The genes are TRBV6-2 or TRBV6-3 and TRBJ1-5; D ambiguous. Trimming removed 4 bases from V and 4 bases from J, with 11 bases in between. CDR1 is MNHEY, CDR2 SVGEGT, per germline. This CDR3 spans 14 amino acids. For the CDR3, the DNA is TGTGCCAGCAGTTTGAGGACCAGGAATCAGCCCCAGCATTTT. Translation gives CASSLRTRNQPQHF.

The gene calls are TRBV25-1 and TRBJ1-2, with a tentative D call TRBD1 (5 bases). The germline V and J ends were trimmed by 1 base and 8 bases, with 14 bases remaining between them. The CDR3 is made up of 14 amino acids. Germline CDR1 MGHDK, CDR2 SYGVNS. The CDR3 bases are TGTGCCAGCAGTGAATCCCCCCAAGGGGCCGGCTACACCTTC. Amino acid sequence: CASSESPQGAGYTF.

In DNA, the CDR3 is TGTGCCAGCAGCTTATTTCTGAGTTCCGGGACGCAGTTCTTC. Translation: CASSLFLSSGTQFF. The chain employs TRBV7-3 and TRBJ2-1; D possibly matches TRBD1 or TRBD2 (5 bases each). CDR1 and CDR2 from the germline V gene are SGHTA and FQGTGA. Trimming pared 2 bases from V and 12 bases from J, leaving 17 bases between. CDR3 length: 14 amino acids.

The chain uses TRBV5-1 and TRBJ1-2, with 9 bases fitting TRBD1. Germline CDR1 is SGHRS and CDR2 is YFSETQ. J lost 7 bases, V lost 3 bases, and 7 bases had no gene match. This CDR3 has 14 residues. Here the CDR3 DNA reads TGCGCCAGCAGCTCGGGACAGGGCACGGTTGGCTACACCTTC. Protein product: CASSSGQGTVGYTF.

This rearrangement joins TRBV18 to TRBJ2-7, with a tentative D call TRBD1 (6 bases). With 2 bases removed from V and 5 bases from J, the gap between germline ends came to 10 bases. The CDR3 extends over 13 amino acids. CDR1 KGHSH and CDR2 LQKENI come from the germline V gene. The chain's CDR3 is CASSPWAGDEQYF. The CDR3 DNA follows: TGTGCCAGCTCACCATGGGCAGGGGACGAGCAGTACTTC.

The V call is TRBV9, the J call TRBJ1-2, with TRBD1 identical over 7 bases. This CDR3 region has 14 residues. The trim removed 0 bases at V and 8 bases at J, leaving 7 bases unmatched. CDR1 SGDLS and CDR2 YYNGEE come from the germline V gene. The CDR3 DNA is TGTGCCAGCAGCGTAGGGTTAGGGGGCGGCGGCTACACCTTC. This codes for CASSVGLGGGGYTF.

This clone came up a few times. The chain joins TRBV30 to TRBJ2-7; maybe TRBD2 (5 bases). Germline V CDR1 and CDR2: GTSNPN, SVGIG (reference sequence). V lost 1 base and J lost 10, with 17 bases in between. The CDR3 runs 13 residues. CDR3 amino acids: CAWSDSGLPHQYF. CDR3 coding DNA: TGTGCCTGGAGTGATTCCGGACTCCCTCACCAGTACTTC.

The CDR3 sequence: CASSQFQGALRGNTIYF. For the CDR3, the DNA is TGCGCCAGCAGCCAATTTCAGGGGGCTTTGAGGGGAAACACCATATATTTT. The chain uses TRBV4-1 and TRBJ1-3, with 8 positions matching TRBD1. J gave up 4 bases and V 2 bases, and 10 bases lay outside the gene matches. From germline, CDR1 is MGHRA and CDR2 YSYEKL. CDR3 length: 17 amino acids.

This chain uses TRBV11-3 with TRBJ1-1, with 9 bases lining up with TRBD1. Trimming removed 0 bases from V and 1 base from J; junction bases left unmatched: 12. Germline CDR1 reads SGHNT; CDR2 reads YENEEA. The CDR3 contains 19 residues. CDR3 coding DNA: TGTGCCAGCAGCTTAGATCCGCCCGGGACAGGGCTAGGGAACACTGAAGCTTTCTTT. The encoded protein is CASSLDPPGTGLGNTEAFF.

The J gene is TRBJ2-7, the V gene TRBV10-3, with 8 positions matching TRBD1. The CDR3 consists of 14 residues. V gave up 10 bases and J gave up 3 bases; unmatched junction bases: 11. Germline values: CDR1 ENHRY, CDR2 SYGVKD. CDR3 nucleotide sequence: TGTGCCACCACTGGGGACAGGATCAACTACGAGCAGTACTTC. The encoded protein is CATTGDRINYEQYF.

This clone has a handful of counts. CDR3 region: CASSRPTGSFSPLHF. The CDR3 nucleotides read TGTGCCAGCAGTCGTCCCACGGGGTCTTTCTCACCCCTCCACTTT. The chain recombines TRBV6-2 or TRBV6-3 with TRBJ1-6, with no clear D. Germline V gene data show CDR1 as MNHEY and CDR2 as SVGEGT. This CDR3 spans 15 amino acids. Trimming removed 5 bases at V and 10 bases at J, with 18 bases between.

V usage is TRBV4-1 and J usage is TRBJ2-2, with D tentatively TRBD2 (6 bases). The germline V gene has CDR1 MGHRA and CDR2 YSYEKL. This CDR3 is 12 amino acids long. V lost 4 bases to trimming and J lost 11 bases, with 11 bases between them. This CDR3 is CASSPGTFELFF. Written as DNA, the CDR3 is TGCGCCAGCAGCCCCGGGACTTTCGAGCTGTTTTTT.

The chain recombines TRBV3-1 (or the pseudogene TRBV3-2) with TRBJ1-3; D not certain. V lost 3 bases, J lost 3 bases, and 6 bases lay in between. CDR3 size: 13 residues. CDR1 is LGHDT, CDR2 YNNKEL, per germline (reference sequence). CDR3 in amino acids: CASSHRRGNTIYF. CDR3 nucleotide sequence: TGTGCCAGCAGCCACCGTCGTGGAAACACCATATATTTT.

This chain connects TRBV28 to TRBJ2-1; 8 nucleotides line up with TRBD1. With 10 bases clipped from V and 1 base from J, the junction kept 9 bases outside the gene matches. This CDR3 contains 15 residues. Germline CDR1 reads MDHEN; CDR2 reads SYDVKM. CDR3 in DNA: TGTGCCATCCAAGCAGGGGGCGGTTCCTACAATGAGCAGTTCTTC. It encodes CAIQAGGGSYNEQFF.

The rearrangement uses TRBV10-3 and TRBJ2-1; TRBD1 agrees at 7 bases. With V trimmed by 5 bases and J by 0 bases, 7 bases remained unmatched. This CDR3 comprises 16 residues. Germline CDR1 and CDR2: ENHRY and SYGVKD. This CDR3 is CAISQTRQGSYNEQFF. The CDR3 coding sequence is TGTGCCATCAGTCAAACCCGACAGGGCTCCTACAATGAGCAGTTCTTC.

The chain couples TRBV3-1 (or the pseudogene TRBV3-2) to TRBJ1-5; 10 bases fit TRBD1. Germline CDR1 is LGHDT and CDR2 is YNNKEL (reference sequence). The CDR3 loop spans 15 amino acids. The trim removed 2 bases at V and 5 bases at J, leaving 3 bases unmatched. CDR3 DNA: TGTGCCAGCAGCCAATCGACAGGGGGCTATCAGCCCCAGCATTTT. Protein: CASSQSTGGYQPQHF.

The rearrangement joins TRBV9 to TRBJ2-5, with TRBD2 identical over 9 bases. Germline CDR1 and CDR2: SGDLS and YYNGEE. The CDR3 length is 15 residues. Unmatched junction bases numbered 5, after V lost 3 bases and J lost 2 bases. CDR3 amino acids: CASSGAGGRQETQYF. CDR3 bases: TGTGCCAGCAGCGGCGCGGGGGGGCGACAAGAGACCCAGTACTTC.

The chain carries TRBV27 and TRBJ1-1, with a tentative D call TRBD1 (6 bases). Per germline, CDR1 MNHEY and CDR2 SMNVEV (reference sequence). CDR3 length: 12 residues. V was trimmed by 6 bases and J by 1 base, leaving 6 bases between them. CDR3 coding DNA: TGTGCCAGCAGGACAGGGAACACTGAAGCTTTCTTT. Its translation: CASRTGNTEAFF.

CDR3 protein: CASKLTGPGNTIYF. The DNA for the CDR3 is TGTGCCAGCAAACTCACAGGGCCTGGAAACACCATATATTTT. The chain recombines TRBV28 with TRBJ1-3, with D possibly TRBD1 on 6 matching bases. The ends were cut back, 7 bases at V and 2 bases at J, with 12 bases in the middle. The germline V gene encodes CDR1 MDHEN and CDR2 SYDVKM. CDR3 length equals 14 residues.

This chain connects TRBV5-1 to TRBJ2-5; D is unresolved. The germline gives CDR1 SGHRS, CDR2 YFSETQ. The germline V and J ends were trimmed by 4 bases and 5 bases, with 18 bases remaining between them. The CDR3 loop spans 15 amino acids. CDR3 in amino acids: CASSPLSFGMETQYF. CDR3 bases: TGCGCCAGCAGCCCCTTGTCGTTCGGTATGGAGACCCAGTACTTC.

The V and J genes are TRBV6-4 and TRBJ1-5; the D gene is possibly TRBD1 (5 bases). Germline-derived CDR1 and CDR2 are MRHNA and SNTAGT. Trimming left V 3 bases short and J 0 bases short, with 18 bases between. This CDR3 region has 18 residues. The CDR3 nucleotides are TGTGCCAGCAGTGAACGAAAGTGGGGGGGTTGTAGCAATCAGCCCCAGCATTTT. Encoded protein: CASSERKWGGCSNQPQHF.